This is a list of T cell receptor beta chains from one sample in a study of glioma-infiltrating T cells after dendritic cell vaccination. The data were produced by immunoSEQ multiplex PCR, yet TCRdb's version contains in-frame clones alone and is incomplete. The sample has under 100,000 clones, 85% seen once; the top ten hold around 2.9%. The sequenced sample was blood, obtained before dendritic cell vaccination. The receptor source for this set is a human donor with glioblastoma. The CDR3 runs from the conserved cysteine through the conserved F or W. D genes are given only for firm matches. For some rows the clone size is stated as once, few or many, or as a class when expanded; others skip it.

v_gene,abundance,j_gene,d_gene,CDR3nt,CDR3aa
TRBV11-3,-,TRBJ2-3,TRBD2,TGTGCCAGCAGCGTACCTAGCGGGATAGGAGATACGCAGTATTTT,CASSVPSGIGDTQYF
TRBV10-3,-,TRBJ1-1,TRBD1,TGTGCCATCACTAAACAGGGGAGCGGCACTGAAGCTTTCTTT,CAITKQGSGTEAFF
TRBV5-1,-,TRBJ1-4,-,TGCGCCAGCAGCGAACAGGGAGGGAGTGAAAAACTGTTTTTT,CASSEQGGSEKLFF
TRBV27,-,TRBJ1-5,-,TGTGCCAGCAGTCTGCAGGGGATGGGTCAGCCCCAGCATTTT,CASSLQGMGQPQHF
TRBV5-1,-,TRBJ2-1,TRBD1,TGCGCCAGCAGCGGGGGACAGCTCTACAATGAGCAGTTCTTC,CASSGGQLYNEQFF
TRBV5-1,-,TRBJ2-7,TRBD1,TGCGCCAGCAGCTTCAGATTAGGGGGACAGTTAATTCACGAGCAGTACTTC,CASSFRLGGQLIHEQYF
TRBV7-9,-,TRBJ2-2,TRBD2,TGTGCCAGCCAGACTAGCGGAAGCAGGGAGCTGTTTTTT,CASQTSGSRELFF
TRBV6-1,-,TRBJ1-1,-,TGTGCCAGCAGTGGGGCCAGGGGTAGGTTTGGGACTGAAGCTTTCTTT,CASSGARGRFGTEAFF
TRBV10-3,-,TRBJ2-5,TRBD2,TGTGCCATCAGCGAGGGACTAGCGGGAGGGAAAGAGACCCAGTACTTC,CAISEGLAGGKETQYF
TRBV29-1,-,TRBJ2-7,TRBD2,TGCAGCGTTCTCCCAGCGGGAGGCTCCCTTATGGAGCAGTACTTC,CSVLPAGGSLMEQYF
TRBV5-1,-,TRBJ2-7,TRBD2,TGCGCCAGCAGCCCGAGCGGGAGAGGCTACGAGCAGTACTTC,CASSPSGRGYEQYF
TRBV4-2,-,TRBJ1-2,TRBD1,TGTGCCAGCAGCCAAGATCGGACAGGGGCGAACTATGGCTACACCTTC,CASSQDRTGANYGYTF
TRBV6-5,-,TRBJ2-7,TRBD1,TGTGCCAGCAGTTACTCGACAGGGGTCTACGAGCAGTACTTC,CASSYSTGVYEQYF
TRBV7-8,-,TRBJ2-7,-,TGTGCCAGCAGCGTGTCTAGCGACTCCTACGAGCAGTACTTC,CASSVSSDSYEQYF
TRBV5-4,-,TRBJ1-2,TRBD1,TGTGCCAGCAGCTTGACAGGGGGTAATGGCTACACCTTC,CASSLTGGNGYTF
TRBV21-1,few,TRBJ2-7,-,TGTGCCAGCAGCAAGGGACAGGGATCCTACGAGCAGTACTTC,CASSKGQGSYEQYF
TRBV6-6,-,TRBJ1-4,-,TGTGCCAGCAGTGGCACATCTAATGAAAAACTGTTTTTT,CASSGTSNEKLFF
TRBV2,few,TRBJ1-4,TRBD1,TGTGCCAGCACTCTGACAGGGAATGGGGGTATGTTTTTT,CASTLTGNGGMFF
TRBV7-2,-,TRBJ2-7,-,TGTGCCAGCAGCTTATTGGAGGGACAGTACTACGAGCAGTACTTC,CASSLLEGQYYEQYF
TRBV19,-,TRBJ1-4,-,TGTGCCAGTAGTATTACCAGCGTGATTAATGAAAAACTGTTTTTT,CASSITSVINEKLFF
TRBV2,-,TRBJ1-1,-,TGTGCCAGCAGTGAAGGACAGGTCCTTGGCACTGAAGCTTTCTTT,CASSEGQVLGTEAFF
TRBV19,-,TRBJ2-3,TRBD1,TGTGCCAGTAGTTCCCCAGGACAGGGGGGAGATACGCAGTATTTT,CASSSPGQGGDTQYF
TRBV16,-,TRBJ2-3,-,TGTGCCAGCAGCCCTGGACTGCTCCCAGATACGCAGTATTTT,CASSPGLLPDTQYF
TRBV7-2,few,TRBJ2-1,TRBD2,TGTGCCAGCAGCTTAGTCACTAGCGGGAGCAATGAGCAGTTCTTC,CASSLVTSGSNEQFF
TRBV15,-,TRBJ1-2,-,TGTGCCACCAGCAGAGAAGAGGGCATCCCGAGTCGAGGCTACACCTTC,CATSREEGIPSRGYTF
TRBV5-1,-,TRBJ2-7,TRBD1,TGCGCCAGCAGCGTTTCCCCTTCGACAGGGAACTACGAGCAGTACTTC,CASSVSPSTGNYEQYF
TRBV19,-,TRBJ2-7,TRBD1,TGTGCCAGTAGTACCCAGGGGGAGTTATGGGAGAACGAGCAGTACTTC,CASSTQGELWENEQYF
TRBV6-6,-,TRBJ2-5,-,TGTGCCAGCAGGGAGGCGGGGAAAGAGACCCAGTACTTC,CASREAGKETQYF
TRBV6-5,-,TRBJ1-5,-,TGTGCCAGCAGTTACTCCCAGAACAATCAGCCCCAGCATTTT,CASSYSQNNQPQHF
TRBV7-7,-,TRBJ2-5,TRBD2,TGTGCCAGCAGCTGGGACTATGGCGGGACCCAGTACTTC,CASSWDYGGTQYF
TRBV10-3,once,TRBJ2-3,TRBD2,TGTGCCATCAGGCCTCTAGCGGCAGATACGCAGTATTTT,CAIRPLAADTQYF
TRBV27,-,TRBJ1-2,-,TGTGCCAGCAGTTTTAGAGGGCCTGCTGGCCTTGGCTACACCTTC,CASSFRGPAGLGYTF
TRBV6-5,-,TRBJ2-2,-,TGTGCCAGCAGTTACGCCCGAGGCAGGAACACCGGGGAGCTGTTTTTT,CASSYARGRNTGELFF
TRBV10-3,-,TRBJ1-2,TRBD1,TGTGCCATGGCCGCCAGGGGGACTAACTATGGCTACACCTTC,CAMAARGTNYGYTF
TRBV23-1,-,TRBJ1-3,TRBD1,TGCGCCAGCAGTCAATCGAATCCCACCATACAGGGGCCGGCAAACACCATATATTTT,CASSQSNPTIQGPANTIYF
TRBV19,-,TRBJ2-5,-,TGTGCCAGTAGTATAGGGGGAGGAATCGGAGAGACCCAGTACTTC,CASSIGGGIGETQYF
TRBV4-2,-,TRBJ2-2,TRBD1,TGTGCCAGCAGCCAAGGAAACAGGGGGCATGGGGAGCTGTTTTTT,CASSQGNRGHGELFF
TRBV12-5,-,TRBJ2-3,-,TGTGCTAGTGGTTCCTACCTCCCTAGCGGCACAGATACGCAGTATTTT,CASGSYLPSGTDTQYF
TRBV10-3,-,TRBJ2-2,TRBD2,TGTGCCATCAGACTAGCGGGGGACACCGGGGAGCTGTTTTTT,CAIRLAGDTGELFF
TRBV5-1,-,TRBJ2-3,TRBD2,TGCGCCAGCAGCGCGGGACGGACTAGCGGGGGTTACACAGATACGCAGTATTTT,CASSAGRTSGGYTDTQYF
TRBV29-1,-,TRBJ2-7,TRBD1,TGCAGCGCCGACAGGGCGGGCGAGCAGTACTTC,CSADRAGEQYF
TRBV29-1,-,TRBJ1-2,-,TGCAGCGTTTCGGACGGACTACCTGGCTACACCTTC,CSVSDGLPGYTF
TRBV10-1,-,TRBJ1-3,-,TGCGCCAGCACTTCAGGGTTCTCTGGAAACACCATATATTTT,CASTSGFSGNTIYF
TRBV6-5,once,TRBJ1-2,-,TGTGCCAGCAGCCGACAGCGATCGTGGTCTGGCTACACCTTC,CASSRQRSWSGYTF
TRBV7-6,-,TRBJ2-1,TRBD2,TGTGCCAGCAGCTTAGAAATGTGGCGGGAGGGTGGCAATGAGCAGTTCTTC,CASSLEMWREGGNEQFF
TRBV7-9,-,TRBJ2-5,TRBD2,TGTGCCAGCAGCCCGTCGGGTAGCGGGGGCCAAGAGACCCAGTACTTC,CASSPSGSGGQETQYF
TRBV5-1,-,TRBJ2-3,TRBD1,TGCGCCAGCAGCTTGGTAACAGGGGGCGCAGATACGCAGTATTTT,CASSLVTGGADTQYF
TRBV10-1,-,TRBJ1-5,-,TGCGCCACAGGGGAATTCGGCAATCAGCCCCAGCATTTT,CATGEFGNQPQHF
TRBV5-1,-,TRBJ2-3,-,TGCGCCAGCAGCGTCCAGGGAGATACGCAGTATTTT,CASSVQGDTQYF
TRBV10-2,-,TRBJ2-7,TRBD2,TGCGCCAGCAGTGAGAGGCTAGCGGGAGAGCAGTACTTC,CASSERLAGEQYF
TRBV4-1,-,TRBJ1-5,-,TGCGCCAGCAGCCTCCTCTTGGGGGGAAATCAGCCCCAGCATTTT,CASSLLLGGNQPQHF
TRBV25-1,-,TRBJ1-1,TRBD1,TGTGCCAGCACCACAGGGGGGCCCACTGAAGCTTTCTTT,CASTTGGPTEAFF